The present T cell receptor beta chain was sequenced within a study of vaccination and CD4 T cells after COVID-19. Oncomine TCR Beta short-read sequencing was applied to DNA from cultured CD4+ T cells. TCRdb redid the calling of the PCR reads with MiXCR, one entry per CDR3 protein. This table holds more than 15,000 distinct CDR3 sequences, nearly 40% found once. Germline CDR1 reads MNHEY; CDR2 reads SVGEGT. The CDR3 is 17 amino acids. The ends were cut back, 7 bases at V and 2 bases at J, with 21 bases in the middle. About this clonotype: Its antigen is not identified.

Indicated treatment: approximately nine-day PBMC culture with coronavirus spike peptide pools or control peptides (ViraFEST assay). J is TRBJ2-1 and V is TRBV6-2 or TRBV6-3, with D perhaps given as TRBD1 or TRBD2 (7 bases each). This TCR was sampled from a human donor who had recovered from COVID-19. Specimen: CD4+ T cells from blood, cultured in vitro. The CDR3 coding sequence is TGTGCCAGCATGAGCGGGACAGTCCGTCCCCCCTACAATGAGCAGTTCTTC. It yields the protein CASMSGTVRPPYNEQFF.